Given below is one T cell receptor (beta chain) in context. Germline lookup yields CDR1 LNHNV and CDR2 YYDKDF (reference sequence). Trimming cost V 1 base and J 7 bases, with 11 bases left between them. CDR3 length: 15 amino acids. The sample originates from a study of T-cell memory formation after mild COVID-19. It was 5'RACE with constant-segment primers that produced the TCR alpha and TCR beta cDNA libraries, which carried sample barcodes and UMIs. TCRdb analysed the 5' RACE reads with MiXCR anew, one entry per CDR3 protein. Here the sample spans around 410,000 distinct CDR3 sequences, about a quarter being singletons.

The V and J genes are TRBV15 and TRBJ1-6; D is uncertain. Sequencing used PBMCs or a T cell subset sorted from them (not recorded which). The TCR comes from an adult woman who had mild COVID-19 (a few samples of this study predate the infection). Cell type and time point are not known. As DNA, the CDR3 is TGTGCCACCAGCAGAGGCGTAGGCCCCAATTCACCCCTCCACTTT. This sequence encodes CATSRGVGPNSPLHF. The variable domain in full, with the rest retrieved from reference TRBV15 and TRBJ1-6, is DAMVIQNPRYQVTQFGKPVTLSCSQTLNHNVMYWYQQKSSQAPKLLFHYYDKDFNNEADTPDNFQSRRPNTSFCFLDIRSPGLGDTAMYLCATSRGVGPNSPLHFGNGTRLTVT.